These T cell receptor beta chains were read from a single sample in a study of shared clonotypes between healthy human individuals. The repertoire was sequenced with immunoSEQ multiplex PCR; TCRdb's copy has only in-frame clones and lacks some. The profile shows 2 million to 3 million clones, approximately 93% of them singletons. The sequencing sample was made of naive CD4+ T cells from PBMCs. The receptors originated from a young man in good health. Some clones in this sample may be carry-over from other donors' samples. CDR3s include the opening cysteine and the closing phenylalanine or tryptophan. D genes are given only for firm matches. Clone size is stated in some rows and not others, as once, few, many or a class when expanded.

J gene | V gene | clone size | D gene | CDR3 DNA | CDR3 protein
TRBJ1-1 | TRBV7-9 | . | TRBD1 | TGTGCCAGCAGCTTGGGCCCACAGGGGATTCGGAACACTGAAGCTTTCTTT | CASSLGPQGIRNTEAFF
TRBJ2-6 | TRBV6-1 | . | . | TGTGCCAGCAGTGCCATCCCCTCTGGGGCCAACGTCCTGACTTTC | CASSAIPSGANVLTF
TRBJ1-1 | TRBV28 | . | . | TGTGCCAGCAGTTCTCGTTTAAAAGGAGCTTTCTTT | CASSSRLKGAFF
TRBJ2-1 | TRBV10-1 | . | TRBD2 | TGCGCCAGCTCAGGACTAGCGGGATTGGGGTTCTCCTACAATGAGCAGTTCTTC | CASSGLAGLGFSYNEQFF
TRBJ2-5 | TRBV7-2 | . | . | TGTGCCAGCAGCTTAGCTGGCGACCGGGAGACCCAGTACTTC | CASSLAGDRETQYF
TRBJ2-1 | TRBV5-4 | . | TRBD2 | TGTGCCAGCAGCTTGGAAGGACTAGCGGTATACAATGAGCAGTTCTTC | CASSLEGLAVYNEQFF
TRBJ1-5 | TRBV6-5 | . | . | TGTGCCAGCAGTTACAATGGAGGGGGAGATCAGCCCCAGCATTTT | CASSYNGGGDQPQHF
TRBJ2-7 | TRBV11-2 | . | . | TGTGCCAGCAGCACCCTTAGACAAGACGAGCAGTACTTC | CASSTLRQDEQYF
TRBJ2-1 | TRBV7-2 | . | TRBD2 | TGTGCCAGCAGCTTGAGACTAGCGGGGAACAATGAGCAGTTCTTC | CASSLRLAGNNEQFF
TRBJ1-1 | TRBV7-9 | . | . | TGTGCCAGCAGCTTCAGTGCTGGGAGCACTGAAGCTTTCTTT | CASSFSAGSTEAFF
TRBJ2-5 | TRBV28 | . | TRBD1 | TGTGCCAGCAGTTCGGGACAGTTTCAAGAGACCCAGTACTTC | CASSSGQFQETQYF
TRBJ1-2 | TRBV5-4 | . | . | TGTGCCAGCAGCAACAGGGTCGACTATGGCTACACCTTC | CASSNRVDYGYTF
TRBJ1-3 | TRBV15 | . | . | TGTGCCACCAGCAGGGCCCTCGGAGACACCATATATTTT | CATSRALGDTIYF
TRBJ2-1 | TRBV7-9 | . | TRBD1 | TGTGCCAGCAGCTTAGGGACAGGGGAAAGTGATGAGCAGTTCTTC | CASSLGTGESDEQFF
TRBJ2-7 | TRBV5-1 | . | TRBD1 | TGCGCCAGCAGCACGGGACAGGGCTACGAGCAGTACTTC | CASSTGQGYEQYF
TRBJ1-1 | TRBV11-3 | . | . | TGTGCCAGCAGCCCACAGGGAGTAGACACTGAAGCTTTCTTT | CASSPQGVDTEAFF
TRBJ2-7 | TRBV2 | . | TRBD2 | TGTGCCAGCAGTGACGGGCGGGGGATCTCCTACGAGCAGTACTTC | CASSDGRGISYEQYF
TRBJ2-1 | TRBV11-2 | . | TRBD2 | TGTGCCAGCAGCCCCAGCCCGGCGGCTAGCGGGATCTATGAGCAGTTCTTC | CASSPSPAASGIYEQFF
TRBJ1-1 | TRBV30 | . | . | TGTGCCTGGAGTGTACGCCAGAACACTGAAGCTTTCTTT | CAWSVRQNTEAFF
TRBJ1-2 | TRBV10-1 | . | TRBD1 | TGCGCCAGCAGGGGACAGCGCGGGGGCTACACCTTC | CASRGQRGGYTF
TRBJ2-7 | TRBV9 | . | . | TGTGCCAGCAGCGTAGACGCGGGAATGAACTACGAGCAGTACTTC | CASSVDAGMNYEQYF
TRBJ1-2 | TRBV18 | once | . | TGTGCCAGCTCACCACCGGGACGGCCCGGGGGCTACACCTTC | CASSPPGRPGGYTF
TRBJ2-7 | TRBV2 | . | TRBD2 | TGTGCCAGCAGTTCTAGCGGGAGGGGACCGGGGGAGCAGTACTTC | CASSSSGRGPGEQYF
TRBJ1-5 | TRBV27 | . | . | TGTGCCAGCAGTTCTATGGCCAATCAGCCCCAGCATTTT | CASSSMANQPQHF
TRBJ2-2 | TRBV27 | . | . | TGTGCCAGCAGTTTACTGAGTTTACAAGGGCATACCGGGGAGCTGTTTTTT | CASSLLSLQGHTGELFF
TRBJ1-3 | TRBV7-2 | . | . | TGTGCCAGCAGCACCATCTCTGGAAACACCATATATTTT | CASSTISGNTIYF
TRBJ2-7 | TRBV18 | . | . | TGTGCCAGCTCACCACAGGGAACCTACGAGCAGTACTTC | CASSPQGTYEQYF
TRBJ1-1 | TRBV5-7 | . | TRBD1 | TGTGCCAGCAGCGAGTGGACAGGGGTGAACACTGAAGCTTTCTTT | CASSEWTGVNTEAFF
TRBJ1-1 | TRBV7-9 | . | . | TGTGCCAGCAGCTTATATGGGAACACTGAAGCTTTCTTT | CASSLYGNTEAFF
TRBJ2-7 | TRBV28 | . | TRBD1 | TGTGCCAGCAGCCAGACAGGGGCCTTGAGCTCCTACGAGCAGTACTTC | CASSQTGALSSYEQYF
TRBJ2-3 | TRBV28 | . | . | TGTGCCAGCAGTTTTGGTAGCAGCTACACAGATACGCAGTATTTT | CASSFGSSYTDTQYF
TRBJ2-7 | TRBV15 | . | . | TGTGCCACCAGCCTAGGAATCAACGAGCAGTACTTC | CATSLGINEQYF
TRBJ1-3 | TRBV4-3 | . | . | TGCGCCAGCAGCCAAGACAGGGTGCAGTCTGGAAACACCATATATTTT | CASSQDRVQSGNTIYF
TRBJ2-7 | TRBV5-8 | . | . | TGTGCCAGCAGCTTCCAGGGCAGGGACTACGAGCAGTACTTC | CASSFQGRDYEQYF
TRBJ1-1 | TRBV6-1 | few | TRBD1 | TGTGCCAGCAGTGCGGACAGGGCTTGGACTGAAGCTTTCTTT | CASSADRAWTEAFF